This T cell receptor (beta chain) was profiled in a study of T cell responses to AZD1222 COVID-19 vaccine (dated by TCRdb to the early 2020s). General notes on the study: AZD1222 recipients given second doses at about 4 weeks or at about 12 weeks were pooled, since spike-specific TCR depth and breadth were not found to differ between the two schedules. TCR sequencing covered more than 230 trial participants: 207 given two doses of AZD1222 and 26 given two doses of MenACWY control vaccine. Trial participants were enrolled into age subgroups of 18-55, 56-69 and 70-plus years, which contained roughly 150, 30 and 60 TCR-sequenced participants, respectively. Overall study outcomes, separate from this receptor: Conclusions about previously exposed vaccinees are limited because only six or seven AZD1222 recipients were SARS-CoV-2 seropositive at baseline. The 56-69-year group was small, and its depth increase did not reach significance, likely because of low power. Because no day 14 peak-response samples were available, the repertoires could be characterized only after the peak T cell response. Epitopes outside the regions mutated in the B.1.351 and B.1.1.7 variants were reportedly recognized by nearly half of the unique spike-specific TCRs. A significant rise in spike-specific TCR breadth and depth was observed after two AZD1222 doses relative to day 0 and relative to MenACWY recipients. Vaccine-associated CD4 TCRs spanned the whole spike protein, with dominant responses in regions 160-218 and 743-854. Most participants were white British and females outnumbered males, and the authors suggested that clonal diversity may have been underestimated.

Counted from cysteine to phenylalanine, this CDR3 has 16 amino acids. Of the read, only the CDR3 DNA is kept; its 48 bases are in frame from base 1. V has 1 base trimmed and J has 7 bases trimmed; junction bases matching no gene number 6. Based on the germline V gene, the CDR1 and CDR2 sequences are SGHVS and FQNEAQ. According to the study, the label for this sample's time point signals: baseline before first vaccination. Samples from vaccinated people were obtained from the UK trials COV001 and COV002, which included a single-blind randomized controlled phase 2/3 trial of AZD1222 (ChAdOx1 nCoV-19) in healthy adults. For TCRbeta chain sequencing, PBMC samples were collected from trial participants at day 0 and at day 28 after the second dose. This clone was recorded once. It lacks a known antigen. Per-nucleotide qualities are absent, and no much larger clonotype sits a single base away. The CDR3 regions of human TCRbeta chains were subjected to immunosequencing. The paper's processing steps were these. Repertoire TCRs were matched against a reference library of SARS-CoV-2-specific TCRs generated with the MIRA antigen-specificity platform. Breadth was defined as the fraction of unique TCRs that were SARS-CoV-2-associated, and depth was defined as the fraction of total T cells that were SARS-CoV-2-associated. Using the MIRA data, each spike-specific TCR was assigned both to the spike region to which the TCR was reactive and to a CD4 or CD8 class. Log10-transformed breadth and depth values were compared by one-way ANOVA with Sidak's multiple comparisons tests. What TCRdb holds here is the immuneACCESS table cut down to in-frame rearrangements. Part of the clones is not present; checked against another copy, under half of the missing clones reflect an unresolved V gene, and the others are unexplained. V, J and clone size are those of that table, while D and trimming were read from the DNA. The sample data list 77,000 or so clones, and 75% to 90% of these were observed just once. The top ten clonotypes cover 30% to 40% of the sample.

This receptor chain uses TRBV7-8 and TRBJ2-1; 11 junctional bases match TRBD2. The sample consisted of peripheral blood, taken on day 0 of AZD1222 vaccination. This sequence originates from an adult in good health. In nucleotides, the sequence is TGTGCCAGCAGCTTAGTACTAGCGGGAGTGGGAAATGAGCAGTTCTTC. This encodes CASSLVLAGVGNEQFF.